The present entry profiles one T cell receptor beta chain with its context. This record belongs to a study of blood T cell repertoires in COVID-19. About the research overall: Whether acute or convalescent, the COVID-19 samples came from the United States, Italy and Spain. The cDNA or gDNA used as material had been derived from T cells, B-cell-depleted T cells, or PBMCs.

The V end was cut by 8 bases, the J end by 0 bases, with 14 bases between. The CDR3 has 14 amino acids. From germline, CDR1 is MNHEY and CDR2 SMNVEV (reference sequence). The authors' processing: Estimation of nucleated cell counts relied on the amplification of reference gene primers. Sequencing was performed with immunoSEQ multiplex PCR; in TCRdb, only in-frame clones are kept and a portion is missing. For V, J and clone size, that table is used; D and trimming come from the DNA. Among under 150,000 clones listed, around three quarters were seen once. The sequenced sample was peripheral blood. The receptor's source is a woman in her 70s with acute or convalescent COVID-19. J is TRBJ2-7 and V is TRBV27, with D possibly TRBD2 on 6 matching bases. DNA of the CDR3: TGTGCCAGCCGCGTGGCGGGGAACTCCTACGAGCAGTACTTC. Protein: CASRVAGNSYEQYF.